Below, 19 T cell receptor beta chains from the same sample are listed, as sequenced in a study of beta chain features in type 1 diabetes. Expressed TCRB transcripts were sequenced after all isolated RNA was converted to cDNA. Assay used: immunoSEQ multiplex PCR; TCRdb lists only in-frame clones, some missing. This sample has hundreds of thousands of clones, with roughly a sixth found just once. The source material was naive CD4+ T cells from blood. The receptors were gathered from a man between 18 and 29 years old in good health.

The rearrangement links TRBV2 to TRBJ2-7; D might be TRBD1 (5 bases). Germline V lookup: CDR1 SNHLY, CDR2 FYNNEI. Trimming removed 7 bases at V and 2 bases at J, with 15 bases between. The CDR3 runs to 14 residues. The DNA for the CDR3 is TGTGCCAGCACGGCTCGGCAGGGCGCCTACGAGCAGTACTTC. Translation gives CASTARQGAYEQYF. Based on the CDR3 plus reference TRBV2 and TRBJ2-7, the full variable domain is EPEVTQTPSHQVTQMGQEVILRCVPISNHLYFYWYRQILGQKVEFLVSFYNNEISEKSEIFDDQFSVERPDGSNFTLKIRSTKLEDSAMYFCASTARQGAYEQYFGPGTRLTVT.

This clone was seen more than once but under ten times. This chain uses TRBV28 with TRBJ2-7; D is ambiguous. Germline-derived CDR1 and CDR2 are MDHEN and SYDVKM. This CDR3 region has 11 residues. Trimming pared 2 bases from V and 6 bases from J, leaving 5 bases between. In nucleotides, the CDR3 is TGTGCCAGCAGTTTAAGAACCGAGCAGTACTTC. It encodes CASSLRTEQYF.

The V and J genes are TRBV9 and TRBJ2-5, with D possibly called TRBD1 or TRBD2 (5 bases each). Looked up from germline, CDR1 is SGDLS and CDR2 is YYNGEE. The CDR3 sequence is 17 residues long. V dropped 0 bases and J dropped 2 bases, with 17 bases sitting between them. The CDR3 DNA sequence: TGTGCCAGCAGCGTAGCGGGGCAGAGTTTAAGGCAAGAGACCCAGTACTTC. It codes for CASSVAGQSLRQETQYF.

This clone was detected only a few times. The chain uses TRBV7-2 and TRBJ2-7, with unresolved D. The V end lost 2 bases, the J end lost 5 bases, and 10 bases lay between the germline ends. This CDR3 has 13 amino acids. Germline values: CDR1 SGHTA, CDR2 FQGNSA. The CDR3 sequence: CASSLRQNHEQYF. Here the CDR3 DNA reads TGTGCCAGCAGCTTAAGGCAGAACCACGAGCAGTACTTC.

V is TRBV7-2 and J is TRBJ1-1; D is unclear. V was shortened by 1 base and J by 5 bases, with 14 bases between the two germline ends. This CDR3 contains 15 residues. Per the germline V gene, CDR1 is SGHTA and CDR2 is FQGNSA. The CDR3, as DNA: TGTGCCAGCAGCTTAGATGTACGCGAGATAACTGAAGCTTTCTTT. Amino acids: CASSLDVREITEAFF. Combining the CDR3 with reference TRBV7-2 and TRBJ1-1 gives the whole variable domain GAGVSQSPSNKVTEKGKDVELRCDPISGHTALYWYRQSLGQGLEFLIYFQGNSAPDKSGLPSDRFSAERTGGSVSTLTIQRTQQEDSAVYLCASSLDVREITEAFFGQGTRLTVV.

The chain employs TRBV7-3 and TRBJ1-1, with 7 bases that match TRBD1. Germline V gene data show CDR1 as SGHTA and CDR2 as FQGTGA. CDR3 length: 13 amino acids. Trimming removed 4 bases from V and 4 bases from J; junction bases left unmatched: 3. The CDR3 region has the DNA TGTGCCAGCAGCTCCGACAGGGCCACTGAAGCTTTCTTT. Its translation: CASSSDRATEAFF.

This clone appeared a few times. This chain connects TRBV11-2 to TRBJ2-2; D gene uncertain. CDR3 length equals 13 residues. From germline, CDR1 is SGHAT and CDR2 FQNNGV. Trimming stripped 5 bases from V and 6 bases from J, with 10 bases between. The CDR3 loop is CASSRALAGELFF. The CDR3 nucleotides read TGTGCCAGCAGCCGCGCATTGGCCGGGGAGCTGTTTTTT.

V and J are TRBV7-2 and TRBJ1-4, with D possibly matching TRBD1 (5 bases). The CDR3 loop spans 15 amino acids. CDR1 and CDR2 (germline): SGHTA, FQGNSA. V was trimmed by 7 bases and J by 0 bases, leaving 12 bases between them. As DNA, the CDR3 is TGTGCCAGCAAACTCGGGGGTGCAACTAATGAAAAACTGTTTTTT. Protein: CASKLGGATNEKLFF.

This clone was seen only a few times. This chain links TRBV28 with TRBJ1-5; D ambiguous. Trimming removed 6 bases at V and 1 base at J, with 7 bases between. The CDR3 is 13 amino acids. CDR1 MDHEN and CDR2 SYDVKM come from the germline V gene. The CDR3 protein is CASRINSNQPQHF. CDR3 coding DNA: TGTGCCAGCAGAATAAACAGCAATCAGCCCCAGCATTTT.

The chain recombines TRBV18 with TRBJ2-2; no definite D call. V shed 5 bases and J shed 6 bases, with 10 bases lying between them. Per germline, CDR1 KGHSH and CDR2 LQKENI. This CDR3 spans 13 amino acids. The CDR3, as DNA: TGTGCCAGCTCAACGCTCGTGGCCGGGGAGCTGTTTTTT. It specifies CASSTLVAGELFF.

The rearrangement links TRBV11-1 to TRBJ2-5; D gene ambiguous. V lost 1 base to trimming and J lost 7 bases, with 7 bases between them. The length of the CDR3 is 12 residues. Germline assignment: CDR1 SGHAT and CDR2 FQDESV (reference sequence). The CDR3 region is CASSLEVGTQYF. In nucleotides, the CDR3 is TGTGCCAGCAGCTTAGAAGTCGGGACCCAGTACTTC.

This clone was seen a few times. The CDR3 loop reads CASSLNSGSYNEQFF. The CDR3 coding sequence is TGTGCCAGCAGCTTAAATAGCGGGAGCTACAATGAGCAGTTCTTC. This chain connects TRBV7-2 to TRBJ2-1; 9 positions agree with TRBD2. The J segment lost 3 bases and the V segment lost 2 bases, leaving 2 bases of the junction unmatched. The germline gives CDR1 SGHTA, CDR2 FQGNSA. This CDR3 contains 15 residues. Together with reference TRBV7-2 and TRBJ2-1, the CDR3 gives the full variable domain: GAGVSQSPSNKVTEKGKDVELRCDPISGHTALYWYRQSLGQGLEFLIYFQGNSAPDKSGLPSDRFSAERTGGSVSTLTIQRTQQEDSAVYLCASSLNSGSYNEQFFGPGTRLTVL.

CDR3 DNA sequence: TGTGCCATCAGTAAGACTAGCGGGGGCCCTAGCACAGATACGCAGTATTTT. Encoded protein: CAISKTSGGPSTDTQYF. This chain connects TRBV10-3 to TRBJ2-3; the match to TRBD2 covers 12 bases. Per the germline V gene, CDR1 is ENHRY and CDR2 is SYGVKD. The CDR3 contains 17 residues. V shed 5 bases and J 0 bases; nucleotides not matched to a gene: 6.

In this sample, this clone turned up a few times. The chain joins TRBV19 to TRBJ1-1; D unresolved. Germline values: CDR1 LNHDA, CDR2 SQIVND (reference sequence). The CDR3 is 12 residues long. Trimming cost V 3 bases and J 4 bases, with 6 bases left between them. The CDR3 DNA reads TGTGCCAGTAGTATGCGGGGCACTGAAGCTTTCTTT. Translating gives CASSMRGTEAFF. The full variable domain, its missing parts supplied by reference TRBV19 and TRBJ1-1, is DGGITQSPKYLFRKEGQNVTLSCEQNLNHDAMYWYRQDPGQGLRLIYYSQIVNDFQKGDIAEGYSVSREKKESFPLTVTSAQKNPTAFYLCASSMRGTEAFFGQGTRLTVV.

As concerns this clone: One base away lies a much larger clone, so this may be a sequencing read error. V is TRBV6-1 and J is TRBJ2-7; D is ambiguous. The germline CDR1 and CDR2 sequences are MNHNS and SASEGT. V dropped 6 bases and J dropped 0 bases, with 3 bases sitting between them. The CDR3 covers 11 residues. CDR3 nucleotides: TGTGCCAGCAGCTTCTCCTACGAGCAGTACTTC. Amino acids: CASSFSYEQYF.

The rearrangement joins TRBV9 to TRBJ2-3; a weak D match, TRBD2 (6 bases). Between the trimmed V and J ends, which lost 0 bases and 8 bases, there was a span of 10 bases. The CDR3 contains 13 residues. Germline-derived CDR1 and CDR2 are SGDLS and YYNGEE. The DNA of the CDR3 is TGTGCCAGCAGCGTAGATCGGGGAGGTACGCAGTATTTT. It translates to CASSVDRGGTQYF.

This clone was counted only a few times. The CDR3 here is CASSLGGVNTEAFF. In DNA form, the CDR3 reads TGTGCCAGCAGCTTAGGGGGGGTGAACACTGAAGCTTTCTTT. This chain joins TRBV7-9 and TRBJ1-1; tentative D call: TRBD1 (5 bases). CDR1 SEHNR and CDR2 FQNEAQ come from the germline V gene (reference sequence). The CDR3 loop spans 14 amino acids. V was trimmed by 1 base and J by 0 bases, leaving 6 bases between them.

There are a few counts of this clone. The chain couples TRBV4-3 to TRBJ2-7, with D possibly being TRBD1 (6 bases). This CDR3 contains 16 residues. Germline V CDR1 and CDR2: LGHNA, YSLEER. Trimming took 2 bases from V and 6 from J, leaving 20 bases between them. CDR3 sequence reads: CASSQRDTQLLGEQYF. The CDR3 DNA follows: TGCGCCAGCAGCCAACGGGACACACAACTCCTAGGCGAGCAGTACTTC.

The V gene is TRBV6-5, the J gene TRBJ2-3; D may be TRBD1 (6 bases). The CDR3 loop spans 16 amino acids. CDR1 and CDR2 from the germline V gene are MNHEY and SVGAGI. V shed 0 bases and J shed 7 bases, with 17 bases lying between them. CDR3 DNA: TGTGCCAGCAGTTACTCGACTCTTTGGGGGCTGAATACGCAGTATTTT. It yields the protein CASSYSTLWGLNTQYF.